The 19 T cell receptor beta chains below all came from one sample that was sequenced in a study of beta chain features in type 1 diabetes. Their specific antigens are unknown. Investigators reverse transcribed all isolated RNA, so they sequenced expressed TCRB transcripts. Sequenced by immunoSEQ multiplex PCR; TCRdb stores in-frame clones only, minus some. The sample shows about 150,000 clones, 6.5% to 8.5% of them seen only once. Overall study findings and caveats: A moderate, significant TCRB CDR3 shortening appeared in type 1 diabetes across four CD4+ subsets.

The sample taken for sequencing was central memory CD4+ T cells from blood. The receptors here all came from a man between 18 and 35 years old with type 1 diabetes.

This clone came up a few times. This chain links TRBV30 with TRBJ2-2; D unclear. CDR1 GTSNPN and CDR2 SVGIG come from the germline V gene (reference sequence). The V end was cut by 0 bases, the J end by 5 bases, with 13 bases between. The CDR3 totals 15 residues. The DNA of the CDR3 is TGTGCCTGGAGTGTACAATTAGGCGGTACCGGGGAGCTGTTTTTT. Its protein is CAWSVQLGGTGELFF.

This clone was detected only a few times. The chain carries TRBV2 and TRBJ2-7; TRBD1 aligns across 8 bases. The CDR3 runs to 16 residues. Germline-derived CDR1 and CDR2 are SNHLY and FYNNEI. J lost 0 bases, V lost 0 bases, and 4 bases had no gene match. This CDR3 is CASSEARTGSSYEQYF. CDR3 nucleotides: TGTGCCAGCAGTGAAGCCAGGACAGGGAGCTCCTACGAGCAGTACTTC.

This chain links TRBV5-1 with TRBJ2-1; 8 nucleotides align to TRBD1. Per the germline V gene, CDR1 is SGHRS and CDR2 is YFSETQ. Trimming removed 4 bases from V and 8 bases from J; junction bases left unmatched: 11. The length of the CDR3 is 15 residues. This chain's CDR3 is CASSGGTGRVDEQFF. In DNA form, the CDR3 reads TGCGCCAGCAGCGGGGGGACAGGACGGGTCGATGAGCAGTTCTTC.

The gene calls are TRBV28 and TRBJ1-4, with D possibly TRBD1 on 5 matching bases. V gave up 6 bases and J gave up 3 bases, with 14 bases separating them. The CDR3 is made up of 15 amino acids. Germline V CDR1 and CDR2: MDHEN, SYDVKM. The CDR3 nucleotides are TGTGCCAGCAGCTCGGCAGGGACTTCTAATGAAAAACTGTTTTTT. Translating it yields CASSSAGTSNEKLFF.

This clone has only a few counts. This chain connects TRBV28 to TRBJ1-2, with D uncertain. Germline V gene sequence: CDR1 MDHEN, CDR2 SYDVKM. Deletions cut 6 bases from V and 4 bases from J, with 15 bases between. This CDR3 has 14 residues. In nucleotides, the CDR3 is TGTGCCAGCAGGATCGGCGGAGGATTCTATGGCTACACCTTC. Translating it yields CASRIGGGFYGYTF.

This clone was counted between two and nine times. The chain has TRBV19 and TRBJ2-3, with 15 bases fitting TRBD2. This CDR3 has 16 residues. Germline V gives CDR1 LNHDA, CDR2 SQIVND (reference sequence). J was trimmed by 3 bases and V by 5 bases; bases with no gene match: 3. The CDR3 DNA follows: TGTGCCAGTAGTGGAGGGACTAGCGGGAGGACAGATACGCAGTATTTT. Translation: CASSGGTSGRTDTQYF.

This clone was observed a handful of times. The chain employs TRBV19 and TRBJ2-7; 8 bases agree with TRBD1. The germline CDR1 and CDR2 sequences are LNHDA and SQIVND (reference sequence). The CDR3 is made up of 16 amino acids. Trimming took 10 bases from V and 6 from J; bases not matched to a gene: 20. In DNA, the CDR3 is TGTGCCACAAGGACTCGTCAGGGGGCGAGTTCCGCCGAGCAGTACTTC. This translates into CATRTRQGASSAEQYF.

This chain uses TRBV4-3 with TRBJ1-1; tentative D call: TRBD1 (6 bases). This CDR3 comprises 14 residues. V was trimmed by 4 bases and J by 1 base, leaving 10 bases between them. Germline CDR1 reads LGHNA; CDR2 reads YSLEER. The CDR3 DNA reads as TGCGCCAGCAGCCGCAAGGGGGAGAACACTGAAGCTTTCTTT. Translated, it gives CASSRKGENTEAFF.

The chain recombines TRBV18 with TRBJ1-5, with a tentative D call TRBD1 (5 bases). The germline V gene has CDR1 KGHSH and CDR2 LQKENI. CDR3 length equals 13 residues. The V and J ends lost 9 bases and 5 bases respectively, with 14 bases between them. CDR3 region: CASRRGSDQPQHF. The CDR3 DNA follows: TGTGCCAGTCGGCGGGGCTCGGATCAGCCCCAGCATTTT.

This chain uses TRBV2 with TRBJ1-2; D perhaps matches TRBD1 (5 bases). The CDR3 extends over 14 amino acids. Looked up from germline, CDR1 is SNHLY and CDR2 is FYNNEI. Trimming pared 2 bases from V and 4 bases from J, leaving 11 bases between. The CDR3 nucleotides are TGTGCCAGCAGTGAAACAGGAGACCTCTATGGCTACACCTTC. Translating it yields CASSETGDLYGYTF.

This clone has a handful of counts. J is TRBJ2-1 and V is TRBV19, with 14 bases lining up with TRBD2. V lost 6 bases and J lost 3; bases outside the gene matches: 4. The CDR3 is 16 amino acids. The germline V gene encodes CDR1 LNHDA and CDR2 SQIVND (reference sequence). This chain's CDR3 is CASRGLAGGNYNEQFF. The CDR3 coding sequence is TGTGCCAGTAGAGGACTAGCGGGAGGTAACTACAATGAGCAGTTCTTC.

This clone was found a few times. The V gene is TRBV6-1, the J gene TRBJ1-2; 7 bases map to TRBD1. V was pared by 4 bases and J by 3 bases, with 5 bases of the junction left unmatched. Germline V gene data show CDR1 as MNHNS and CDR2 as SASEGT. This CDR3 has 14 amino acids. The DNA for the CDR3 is TGTGCCAGCAGTGTTGGGACAGCCGACTATGGCTACACCTTC. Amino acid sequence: CASSVGTADYGYTF.

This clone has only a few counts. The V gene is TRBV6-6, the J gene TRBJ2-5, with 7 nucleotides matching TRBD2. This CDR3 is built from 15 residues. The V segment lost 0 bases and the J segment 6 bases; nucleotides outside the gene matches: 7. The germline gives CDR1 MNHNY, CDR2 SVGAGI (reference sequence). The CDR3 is CASSYSGGAGQTQYF. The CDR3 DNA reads TGTGCCAGCAGTTACTCGGGAGGGGCGGGACAGACCCAGTACTTC.

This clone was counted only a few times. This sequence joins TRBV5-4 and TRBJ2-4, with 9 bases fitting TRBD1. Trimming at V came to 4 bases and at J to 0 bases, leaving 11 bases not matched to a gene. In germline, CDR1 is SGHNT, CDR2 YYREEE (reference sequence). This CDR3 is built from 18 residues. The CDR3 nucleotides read TGTGCCAGCAGCCCGCGACAGGGGGAACTACTAGCCAAAAACATTCAGTACTTC. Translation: CASSPRQGELLAKNIQYF.

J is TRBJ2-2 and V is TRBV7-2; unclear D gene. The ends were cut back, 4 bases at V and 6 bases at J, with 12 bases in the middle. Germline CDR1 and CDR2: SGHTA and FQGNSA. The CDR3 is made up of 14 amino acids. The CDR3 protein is CASSSPPNPGELFF. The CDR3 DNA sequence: TGTGCCAGCAGCTCCCCACCTAACCCCGGGGAGCTGTTTTTT.

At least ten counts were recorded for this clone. The CDR3 nucleotides read TGTGCCAGCAGCTTTGATGTGACAGGGGAGACCCAGTACTTC. Amino acids: CASSFDVTGETQYF. V and J are TRBV5-4 and TRBJ2-5; the match to TRBD1 covers 7 bases. Per germline, CDR1 SGHNT and CDR2 YYREEE (reference sequence). The J segment lost 5 bases and the V segment lost 2 bases, leaving 6 bases of the junction unmatched. The CDR3 has 14 residues.

Here the CDR3 DNA reads TGTGCCAGCAGCTTGCAGACAGGGGGCTCACACGAGCAGTACTTC. This encodes CASSLQTGGSHEQYF. The chain uses TRBV7-6 and TRBJ2-7; 10 bases are a match to TRBD1. There are 15 residues in the CDR3. Germline V gives CDR1 SGHVS, CDR2 FNYEAQ. Trimming took 3 bases from V and 5 from J; bases not matched to a gene: 7.

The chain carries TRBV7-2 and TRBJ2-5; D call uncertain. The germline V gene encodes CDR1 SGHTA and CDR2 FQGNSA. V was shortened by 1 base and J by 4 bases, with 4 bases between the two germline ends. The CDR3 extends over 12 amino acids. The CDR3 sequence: CASSLGRETQYF. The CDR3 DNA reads TGTGCCAGCAGCTTAGGGAGAGAGACCCAGTACTTC. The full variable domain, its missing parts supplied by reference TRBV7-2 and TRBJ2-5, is GAGVSQSPSNKVTEKGKDVELRCDPISGHTALYWYRQSLGQGLEFLIYFQGNSAPDKSGLPSDRFSAERTGGSVSTLTIQRTQQEDSAVYLCASSLGRETQYFGPGTRLLVL.

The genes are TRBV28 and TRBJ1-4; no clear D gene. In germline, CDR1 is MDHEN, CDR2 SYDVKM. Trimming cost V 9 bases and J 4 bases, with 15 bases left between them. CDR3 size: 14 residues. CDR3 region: CASFGTVGNEKLFF. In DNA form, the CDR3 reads TGTGCCAGTTTTGGTACTGTCGGTAATGAAAAACTGTTTTTT.